What follows describes a single TCR beta chain. Its target antigen remains unknown. No qualities accompany the bases; no much larger clone lies one base away. These data come from a study of lymphopenia after photon versus proton radiotherapy (dated by TCRdb to between 2017 and 2020). For the study in its entirety: The immunological effects of photon versus proton radiation therapy were compared in patients with gastrointestinal tumors who developed high-grade lymphopenia. The cohort included 20 patients with gastrointestinal tumors who developed lymphopenia after receiving either photon or proton therapy. The goal of the study was to characterize the differences between the two radiation modalities in how they affect the immune system. The research as a whole found: The survival association was examined only in patients who died, and the authors described better survival with proton therapy as a possibility, not as a demonstrated result. Across the cohort, among patients who died, a greater drop in TCR diversity after the nadir was inversely correlated with overall survival time. Proton-treated patients stayed relatively stable during treatment, while photon-treated patients lost naive T cells and TCR diversity and gained effector/memory populations. After the lymphocyte count nadir, repertoires from photon-treated patients showed oligoclonal expansion, particularly of CD8+ Temra cells, and this expansion drove the decline in diversity.

Ends trimmed: V by 2 bases, J by 2 bases; bases unmatched to a gene: 2. As encoded in the germline V gene (reference sequence), CDR1 is LNHDA while CDR2 is SQIVND. The CDR3 has 16 amino acids, counting the end cysteine and phenylalanine. Only the CDR3 portion is preserved as DNA: 48 bases, with reading frame beginning at the first base. Libraries came from the immunoSEQ multiplex PCR assay. Deep sequencing of rearranged TCR beta loci, alongside multiparametric flow cytometry, was used to profile T cell repertoires. What TCRdb holds here is the immuneACCESS table cut down to in-frame rearrangements. Part of the clones is not present; checked against another copy, under half of the missing clones reflect an unresolved V gene, and the others are unexplained. This sample holds about 16,000 clones; about nine tenths were observed only once. The ten top clones hold 55% to 70% of the sample.

Recombination connected TRBV19 to TRBJ2-1; TRBD1 agrees with 11 junctional bases. Specimen: peripheral blood, collected from a patient treated with proton-based radiotherapy. The receptor's source is a woman aged 55 to 70 with cholangiocarcinoma. Some clones in this sample may be carry-over from other donors' samples. The CDR3 sequence is CASSITGQGAYNEQFF. The nucleotide sequence is TGTGCCAGTAGTATAACGGGACAGGGGGCCTACAATGAGCAGTTCTTC.